The rows below give T cell receptor beta chains drawn from one sample of a study of blood T cell repertoires in COVID-19. This table comes from immunoSEQ multiplex PCR, and its TCRdb copy is limited to in-frame clones, with some not included. This sample has approximately 92,000 clones, with 70% to 85% found just once. What was sequenced was peripheral blood. All receptors come from a woman in her fifties or sixties in a cohort sampled during active or convalescent COVID-19. Each CDR3 is given with its conserved first and last residue. D genes are given only for firm matches. Size tells how often a clone was seen (once, few, many) or the class of an expanded clone, and some rows leave it out.

v_call: TRBV6-1; clone_size: few; d_call: .; j_call: TRBJ2-7; cdr3_aa: CASSETGYLSYEQYF; cdr3_nt: TGTGCCAGCAGTGAAACAGGGTACCTCTCCTACGAGCAGTACTTC
v_call: TRBV2; clone_size: .; d_call: TRBD1; j_call: TRBJ1-5; cdr3_aa: CASSSTGGFQPQHF; cdr3_nt: TGTGCCAGCAGCTCGACAGGGGGCTTTCAGCCCCAGCATTTT
v_call: TRBV5-1; clone_size: .; d_call: TRBD1; j_call: TRBJ2-1; cdr3_aa: CASSLVGQGDGLFAPSSYNEQFF; cdr3_nt: TGCGCCAGCAGCTTGGTCGGGCAGGGGGATGGGTTGTTTGCCCCGAGCTCCTACAATGAGCAGTTCTTC
v_call: TRBV6-5; clone_size: few; d_call: TRBD1; j_call: TRBJ1-2; cdr3_aa: CASSYWTGDGYTF; cdr3_nt: TGTGCCAGCAGTTACTGGACAGGGGATGGCTACACCTTC
v_call: TRBV7-8; clone_size: few; d_call: .; j_call: TRBJ1-4; cdr3_aa: CASSPSTGATNEKLFF; cdr3_nt: TGTGCCAGCAGCCCCTCCACGGGAGCAACTAATGAAAAACTGTTTTTT
v_call: TRBV11-2; clone_size: few; d_call: .; j_call: TRBJ2-3; cdr3_aa: CASSSTGGTDTQYF; cdr3_nt: TGTGCCAGCAGCTCCACGGGCGGGACAGATACGCAGTATTTT
v_call: TRBV7-8; clone_size: few; d_call: .; j_call: TRBJ2-3; cdr3_aa: CASSPIGKDTDTQYF; cdr3_nt: TGTGCCAGCAGCCCTATCGGGAAAGATACAGATACGCAGTATTTT
v_call: TRBV19; clone_size: .; d_call: .; j_call: TRBJ1-5; cdr3_aa: CASSMGQGNQPQHF; cdr3_nt: TGTGCCAGTAGTATGGGCCAGGGCAATCAGCCCCAGCATTTT
v_call: TRBV7-9; clone_size: .; d_call: .; j_call: TRBJ2-3; cdr3_aa: CASSSDSPSTDTQYF; cdr3_nt: TGTGCCAGCAGCTCGGACAGCCCTAGCACAGATACGCAGTATTTT
v_call: TRBV5-6; clone_size: .; d_call: TRBD2; j_call: TRBJ2-1; cdr3_aa: CASSLRTSGGGNEQFF; cdr3_nt: TGTGCCAGCAGCCTAAGGACTAGCGGGGGTGGCAATGAGCAGTTCTTC
v_call: TRBV9; clone_size: .; d_call: .; j_call: TRBJ2-7; cdr3_aa: CASSEGDLPYAEQYF; cdr3_nt: TGTGCCAGCAGCGAGGGGGACCTACCTTACGCCGAGCAGTACTTC
v_call: TRBV7-2; clone_size: few; d_call: TRBD2; j_call: TRBJ2-1; cdr3_aa: CASSLSGGDYNEQFF; cdr3_nt: TGTGCCAGCAGCTTAAGCGGGGGGGACTACAATGAGCAGTTCTTC
v_call: TRBV6-5; clone_size: .; d_call: .; j_call: TRBJ2-7; cdr3_aa: CASSRAGQIYEGYF; cdr3_nt: TGTGCCAGCAGCAGAGCAGGACAGATCTACGAGGGGTACTTC
v_call: TRBV4-1; clone_size: .; d_call: TRBD1; j_call: TRBJ1-3; cdr3_aa: CASSQEDQGASGNTIYF; cdr3_nt: TGCGCCAGCAGCCAAGAAGACCAGGGGGCCTCTGGAAACACCATATATTTT
v_call: TRBV30; clone_size: .; d_call: .; j_call: TRBJ2-5; cdr3_aa: CAWSAGTYEETQYF; cdr3_nt: TGTGCCTGGAGTGCCGGGACATATGAAGAGACCCAGTACTTC
v_call: TRBV29-1; clone_size: .; d_call: .; j_call: TRBJ1-1; cdr3_aa: CSVVGGHGNTEAFF; cdr3_nt: TGCAGCGTTGTCGGGGGGCACGGGAACACTGAAGCTTTCTTT
v_call: TRBV12-5; clone_size: .; d_call: .; j_call: TRBJ1-5; cdr3_aa: CASGLGGLQPQHF; cdr3_nt: TGTGCTAGTGGTTTGGGGGGGCTTCAGCCCCAGCATTTT
v_call: TRBV19; clone_size: .; d_call: TRBD1; j_call: TRBJ2-7; cdr3_aa: CASSQGTGHFSYEQYF; cdr3_nt: TGTGCCAGTAGTCAAGGGACAGGCCACTTCTCCTACGAGCAGTACTTC
v_call: TRBV5-5; clone_size: few; d_call: .; j_call: TRBJ1-6; cdr3_aa: CASSFLQANSPLHF; cdr3_nt: TGTGCCAGCAGCTTTTTGCAGGCTAATTCACCCCTCCACTTT
v_call: TRBV5-4; clone_size: .; d_call: .; j_call: TRBJ2-7; cdr3_aa: CASSLGTGSSYEQYF; cdr3_nt: TGTGCCAGCAGCTTGGGTACCGGGAGCTCCTACGAGCAGTACTTC
v_call: TRBV19; clone_size: .; d_call: .; j_call: TRBJ2-1; cdr3_aa: CASTLAQSSYNEQFF; cdr3_nt: TGTGCCAGTACCCTAGCGCAAAGCTCCTACAATGAGCAGTTCTTC
v_call: TRBV6-1; clone_size: .; d_call: TRBD2; j_call: TRBJ2-2; cdr3_aa: CASSELAGGPTGELFF; cdr3_nt: TGTGCCAGCAGTGAATTGGCGGGGGGGCCCACCGGGGAGCTGTTTTTT
v_call: TRBV19; clone_size: .; d_call: TRBD1; j_call: TRBJ2-3; cdr3_aa: CASRTGTGWTDTQYF; cdr3_nt: TGTGCCAGTAGGACCGGGACAGGGTGGACAGATACGCAGTATTTT
v_call: TRBV7-9; clone_size: .; d_call: .; j_call: TRBJ2-1; cdr3_aa: CASSPSWRKIDEQFF; cdr3_nt: TGTGCCAGCAGCCCCAGTTGGCGGAAGATCGATGAGCAGTTCTTC
v_call: TRBV5-1; clone_size: few; d_call: .; j_call: TRBJ1-5; cdr3_aa: CASSLSNEGNQPQHF; cdr3_nt: TGCGCCAGCAGCTTGTCGAACGAGGGCAATCAGCCCCAGCATTTT
v_call: TRBV6-6; clone_size: .; d_call: TRBD1; j_call: TRBJ1-5; cdr3_aa: CASSQLGQVALGYSNQPQHF; cdr3_nt: TGTGCCAGCAGTCAGCTCGGACAGGTCGCCCTTGGGTATAGCAATCAGCCCCAGCATTTT
v_call: TRBV19; clone_size: .; d_call: TRBD1; j_call: TRBJ2-7; cdr3_aa: CASSIRQGPYEQYF; cdr3_nt: TGTGCCAGTAGTATCCGACAGGGCCCCTACGAGCAGTACTTC
v_call: TRBV5-1; clone_size: .; d_call: .; j_call: TRBJ1-1; cdr3_aa: CASSPEVLNTEAFF; cdr3_nt: TGCGCCAGCAGCCCAGAGGTTTTGAACACTGAAGCTTTCTTT
v_call: TRBV5-6; clone_size: .; d_call: TRBD2; j_call: TRBJ2-3; cdr3_aa: CASSLTGTSGDTQYF; cdr3_nt: TGTGCCAGCAGCCTTACAGGGACTAGCGGGGATACGCAGTATTTT
v_call: TRBV2; clone_size: .; d_call: .; j_call: TRBJ2-7; cdr3_aa: CASVGLYEQYF; cdr3_nt: TGTGCCAGCGTGGGCCTCTACGAGCAGTACTTC
v_call: TRBV9; clone_size: .; d_call: TRBD1; j_call: TRBJ1-1; cdr3_aa: CASTRDRGGTEAFF; cdr3_nt: TGTGCCAGCACCCGAGACAGGGGGGGGACTGAAGCTTTCTTT
v_call: TRBV6-5; clone_size: once; d_call: .; j_call: TRBJ2-5; cdr3_aa: CASSSTSLETQYF; cdr3_nt: TGTGCCAGCAGCTCGACTTCACTGGAGACCCAGTACTTC
v_call: TRBV19; clone_size: few; d_call: .; j_call: TRBJ1-6; cdr3_aa: CASSIQPFGDSPLHF; cdr3_nt: TGTGCCAGTAGTATCCAGCCGTTCGGAGATTCACCCCTCCACTTT
v_call: TRBV15; clone_size: .; d_call: .; j_call: TRBJ1-4; cdr3_aa: CATSRQGLGNEKLFF; cdr3_nt: TGTGCCACCAGCAGACAGGGTTTGGGAAATGAAAAACTGTTTTTT
v_call: TRBV7-9; clone_size: .; d_call: TRBD1; j_call: TRBJ1-3; cdr3_aa: CASSLPRQGDTIYF; cdr3_nt: TGTGCCAGCAGCTTACCCCGACAGGGGGACACCATATATTTT
v_call: TRBV7-9; clone_size: .; d_call: TRBD1; j_call: TRBJ2-7; cdr3_aa: CASSPWGRDRVKYEQYF; cdr3_nt: TGTGCCAGCAGCCCCTGGGGCCGGGACAGGGTAAAGTACGAGCAGTACTTC
v_call: TRBV7-3; clone_size: .; d_call: .; j_call: TRBJ2-4; cdr3_aa: CASSQGRVGIQYF; cdr3_nt: TGTGCCAGCAGCCAAGGCAGGGTTGGCATTCAGTACTTC
v_call: TRBV18; clone_size: many; d_call: .; j_call: TRBJ1-1; cdr3_aa: CASSPEGGATFF; cdr3_nt: TGTGCCAGCTCACCAGAGGGGGGGGCGACTTTCTTT
v_call: TRBV2; clone_size: once; d_call: TRBD1; j_call: TRBJ2-5; cdr3_aa: CALQKDRNQETQYF; cdr3_nt: TGTGCCTTACAAAAGGACAGGAATCAAGAGACCCAGTACTTC
v_call: TRBV9; clone_size: .; d_call: TRBD2; j_call: TRBJ2-7; cdr3_aa: CASSVSASGGTYEQYF; cdr3_nt: TGTGCCAGCAGCGTATCGGCTAGCGGGGGAACCTACGAGCAGTACTTC
v_call: TRBV6-5; clone_size: .; d_call: .; j_call: TRBJ1-4; cdr3_aa: CASSYSTRVPSGKLFF; cdr3_nt: TGTGCCAGCAGTTACTCGACCAGGGTCCCGAGTGGAAAACTGTTTTTT